Presented here are 14 T cell receptor beta chains from one specimen sequenced in a study of cytomegalovirus exposure and HLA in healthy donors. PCR used 60 Vbeta primers and 13 Jbeta primers. Only in-frame clones appear in the TCRdb table, and some are missing; sequencing was by immunoSEQ multiplex PCR. The data contain about 130,000 clones, around 80% of them seen just once; the ten biggest clones take up 1.5% to 2.5%. Sample: PBMCs. These receptors all come from a man aged 18 to 30 in good health and CMV-seronegative.

The V gene is TRBV10-3, the J gene TRBJ2-1; 14 nucleotides align to TRBD2. After removal of 8 bases from V and 2 bases from J, the junction contained 17 bases not matched to a gene. CDR1 is ENHRY and CDR2 is SYGVKD in the germline V gene. This CDR3 is 20 amino acids long. The CDR3, as DNA: TGTGCCATCGAAAGAGAGGGGGGACTAGCGGGAGAAGAGCCCTACAATGAGCAGTTCTTC. This gives the protein CAIEREGGLAGEEPYNEQFF.

This sequence joins TRBV10-3 and TRBJ2-7; TRBD2 matches at 9 bases. CDR3 length: 15 residues. Germline CDR1 and CDR2: ENHRY and SYGVKD. J gave up 2 bases and V 4 bases, and 6 bases lay outside the gene matches. CDR3 nucleotide sequence: TGTGCCATCAGTGGTCTAGCGGGGAACACCTACGAGCAGTACTTC. As protein: CAISGLAGNTYEQYF.

This clone was picked up a small number of times. The chain employs TRBV13 and TRBJ2-3; 9 bases are shared with TRBD2. This CDR3 spans 16 amino acids. The V gene's germline CDR1 is PRHDT and CDR2 FYEKMQ (reference sequence). V shed 3 bases and J 7 bases; nucleotides not matched to a gene: 11. The CDR3 spells CASSLPLAGGGYTQYF. CDR3 nucleotide sequence: TGTGCCAGCAGCTTGCCACTAGCGGGCGGGGGTTATACGCAGTATTTT.

This clone was seen only a few times. The rearrangement uses TRBV29-1 and TRBJ2-2; D gene unclear. Trimming took 4 bases from V and 2 from J, leaving 11 bases between them. CDR3 length: 14 amino acids. The germline gives CDR1 SQVTM, CDR2 ANQGSEA. CDR3: CSVAHRVNTGELFF. The CDR3 nucleotides read TGCAGCGTTGCCCACCGAGTTAACACCGGGGAGCTGTTTTTT.

The rearrangement links TRBV10-1 to TRBJ2-1, with 8 positions matching TRBD2. Germline V CDR1 and CDR2: WNHNN, SYGVQD (reference sequence). CDR3 size: 15 residues. J gave up 5 bases and V 2 bases, and 5 bases lay outside the gene matches. This chain's CDR3 is CASSEEAGAHNEQFF. The DNA of the CDR3 is TGCGCCAGCAGTGAGGAAGCGGGGGCTCACAATGAGCAGTTCTTC.

V gene TRBV7-7 combines with J gene TRBJ2-5, with a weak D call TRBD2 (6 bases). The CDR3 covers 16 residues. From germline, CDR1 is SSHAT and CDR2 FNYEAQ (reference sequence). V dropped 4 bases and J dropped 1 base, with 16 bases sitting between them. CDR3 nucleotides: TGTGCCAGCAGCTCCGGGGGAGAGCCCTCCCAAGAGACCCAGTACTTC. Residues: CASSSGGEPSQETQYF.

In its sample, this clone was seen once. The CDR3, as DNA: TGTGCCAGCAGCCAATTCGAGGGGGTCAATGAGCAGTTCTTC. Protein: CASSQFEGVNEQFF. The chain recombines TRBV7-2 with TRBJ2-1; D possibly corresponds to TRBD1 (6 bases). CDR3 length: 14 amino acids. Germline V gives CDR1 SGHTA, CDR2 FQGNSA. V lost 5 bases and J 6 bases, leaving 14 bases between the germline ends.

The chain uses TRBV15 and TRBJ2-7; D might be TRBD2 (6 bases). CDR1 and CDR2 (germline): LNHNV, YYDKDF (reference sequence). V lost 0 bases and J lost 0, with 9 bases in between. The CDR3 runs 15 residues. The CDR3 DNA reads as TGTGCCACCAGCAGAGAGGGAGGTATCTCCTACGAGCAGTACTTC. The encoded protein is CATSREGGISYEQYF. The full variable domain, in which reference TRBV15 and TRBJ2-7 provide the parts outside the CDR3, is DAMVIQNPRYQVTQFGKPVTLSCSQTLNHNVMYWYQQKSSQAPKLLFHYYDKDFNNEADTPDNFQSRRPNTSFCFLDIRSPGLGDTAMYLCATSREGGISYEQYFGPGTRLTVT.

The chain recombines TRBV25-1 with TRBJ2-5; 8 nucleotides line up with TRBD1. This CDR3 comprises 16 residues. The trim removed 0 bases at V and 1 base at J, leaving 4 bases unmatched. Germline V gene lookup returns CDR1 MGHDK and CDR2 SYGVNS. For the CDR3, the DNA is TGTGCCAGCAGTGAATATGGACAGGGCTCCCAAGAGACCCAGTACTTC. Translating it yields CASSEYGQGSQETQYF.

V usage is TRBV7-3 and J usage is TRBJ2-4; D possibly corresponds to TRBD2 (6 bases). V was trimmed by 0 bases and J by 6 bases, leaving 6 bases between them. The CDR3 runs to 13 residues. CDR1 is SGHTA and CDR2 is FQGTGA in the germline V gene. The DNA of the CDR3 is TGTGCCAGCAGCTTAACTAGCGGAAACATTCAGTACTTC. Translation: CASSLTSGNIQYF.

The count of this clone is one. The chain couples TRBV7-3 to TRBJ2-1, with TRBD2 as a possible D gene (7 bases). The CDR3 is made up of 16 amino acids. Germline V gene data show CDR1 as SGHTA and CDR2 as FQGTGA. The V end lost 5 bases, the J end lost 9 bases, and 23 bases lay between the germline ends. The CDR3 spells CASSPKGGYSASEQFF. The CDR3 DNA follows: TGTGCCAGCAGCCCCAAGGGGGGGTATAGCGCAAGTGAGCAGTTCTTC.

The chain combines TRBV28 with TRBJ1-3; 12 nucleotides line up with TRBD1. J gave up 3 bases and V 3 bases, and 6 bases lay outside the gene matches. Germline values: CDR1 MDHEN, CDR2 SYDVKM. CDR3 length equals 17 residues. The CDR3 loop reads CASSLPGQGAYGNTIYF. CDR3 in DNA: TGTGCCAGCAGTTTGCCGGGACAGGGGGCCTATGGAAACACCATATATTTT.

The genes are TRBV30 and TRBJ2-7; D might be TRBD2 (5 bases). Between the trimmed V and J ends, which lost 1 base and 5 bases, there was a span of 12 bases. The CDR3 has 13 residues. Germline V CDR1 and CDR2: GTSNPN, SVGIG (reference sequence). The CDR3 reads CAWSGTGPDEQYF. The CDR3 region has the DNA TGTGCCTGGAGTGGGACTGGGCCGGACGAGCAGTACTTC.

This clone was detected once. The V and J genes are TRBV5-6 and TRBJ2-1; 8 bases line up with TRBD2. V dropped 4 bases and J dropped 3; count of bases not matched to a gene: 3. This CDR3 comprises 14 residues. From germline, CDR1 is SGHDT and CDR2 YYEEEE. The CDR3 region has the DNA TGTGCCAGCAGCCCGGGACTAGTCTACAATGAGCAGTTCTTC. As protein: CASSPGLVYNEQFF. Full variable domain (outside the CDR3, taken from reference TRBV5-6 and TRBJ2-1): DAGVTQSPTHLIKTRGQQVTLRCSPKSGHDTVSWYQQALGQGPQFIFQYYEEEERQRGNFPDRFSGHQFPNYSSELNVNALLLGDSALYLCASSPGLVYNEQFFGPGTRLTVL.